Listed below are T cell receptor beta chains from one sample, sequenced in a study of early T cells in non-severe SARS-CoV-2 infection. TCRdb called the 5' RACE reads again in MiXCR, with one record for every CDR3 protein. Of around 70,000 distinct CDR3 sequences listed, 12% are singletons. Sample: whole blood. These receptors were obtained from an adult who was a healthcare worker with PCR-confirmed SARS-CoV-2 infection or an uninfected control (not recorded which). CDR3s leave out the opening cysteine and the closing phenylalanine or tryptophan. A D gene is named only where the DNA matches it firmly. Clone size is given for some rows only: seen once, a few or many times, or a class if the clone is expanded.

V	J	size	D	CDR3
TRBV11-2	TRBJ1-1	many	-	ASSSPILQGMNTEAF
TRBV29-1	TRBJ2-1	-	TRBD1	SVEGDRVSYNEQF
TRBV11-2	TRBJ2-3	-	TRBD2	ASSLGRGGHDTQY
TRBV19	TRBJ1-2	-	TRBD1	ASAGGPTNYGYT
TRBV3-1	TRBJ1-1	many	TRBD1	ASSAWDRGGTEAF
TRBV6-2/TRBV6-3	TRBJ1-6	-	-	ASSFQGRHVSPLH
TRBV30	TRBJ1-1	many	TRBD1	AWMTGSTEAF
TRBV16	TRBJ1-2	many	TRBD1	ASSQGDRAGYT
TRBV20-1	TRBJ2-7	few	TRBD2	SARSLAGFHEQY
TRBV6-5	TRBJ1-2	many	TRBD1	ASRLGTGYGYT
TRBV19	TRBJ1-2	many	-	ASSIVSGNGYT
TRBV12-3/TRBV12-4	TRBJ1-5	once	-	ASREQGPDQPQH
TRBV23-1	TRBJ2-4	-	-	ASSQADSKGIQY
TRBV5-4	TRBJ1-1	many	-	ASRSWGEPKGAF
TRBV19	TRBJ2-6	-	-	ASRGREPSGANVLT
TRBV12-3/TRBV12-4	TRBJ2-7	many	TRBD1	ASIQGGRTYEQY
TRBV9	TRBJ1-6	many	-	ASSVAGHLDNSPLH
TRBV20-1	TRBJ1-5	few	TRBD1	SAAQGASQPQH
TRBV7-2	TRBJ2-7	few	-	ASSIAGTEQY
TRBV2	TRBJ1-1	-	-	ASSRSRGGGGNEAF
TRBV30	TRBJ1-1	-	-	AWSGQTNTEAF
TRBV20-1	TRBJ2-3	few	-	SARPGDTQY
TRBV11-2	TRBJ2-2	many	-	ASSLVRGTNTGELF
TRBV7-9	TRBJ2-6	-	-	ASSKDGANVLT
TRBV25-1	TRBJ1-1	-	-	ASREGGTEAF
TRBV6-6	TRBJ2-5	-	-	ASSYSFNQETQY
TRBV6-5	TRBJ2-5	many	-	ASSYTDLGETQY
TRBV12-5	TRBJ2-2	-	TRBD1	ATRQGSTGELF
TRBV3-1	TRBJ2-3	once	TRBD2	ASSTTSGGSTDTQY
TRBV5-1	TRBJ2-3	many	-	ASPGGQLRTDTQY
TRBV6-5	TRBJ2-2	-	-	ASTTELPNTGDLF
TRBV7-2	TRBJ2-4	many	-	ASSLGGFENIQY
TRBV9	TRBJ2-2	few	-	ASSVGILVDLSNTGELF
TRBV6-1	TRBJ2-4	few	-	ASLTGLAKNIQY
TRBV3-1	TRBJ2-5	-	-	ASSAGISVAAQY
TRBV7-2	TRBJ2-7	few	TRBD2	ASSLRGLAGGSYEQY
TRBV11-2	TRBJ1-1	many	-	ASSGQIVTEAF
TRBV9	TRBJ2-1	few	-	ASSPPAGLSYNEQF
TRBV18	TRBJ1-2	many	-	ASSPPVKLGRGYT
TRBV5-1	TRBJ2-3	-	TRBD2	ASSLGPGGPSTDTQY
TRBV30	TRBJ1-1	many	-	AWSVIRATEAF
TRBV30	TRBJ2-2	few	-	AWSDPQGRADTGELF
TRBV6-2/TRBV6-3	TRBJ2-1	few	TRBD2	ASSPTSGGLRYNEQF
TRBV2	TRBJ1-4	-	-	ASSYGDPFTGEKLF
TRBV29-1	TRBJ1-2	few	-	SVMRWPSNYGYT
TRBV9	TRBJ2-7	many	-	ASSVVPTSLNEQY
TRBV6-2/TRBV6-3	TRBJ2-7	few	-	ASSPYFYEQY
TRBV6-5	TRBJ2-5	-	-	ASRGGRGQETQY
TRBV10-3	TRBJ2-3	-	TRBD1	AINSGQDTDTQY
TRBV30	TRBJ1-4	many	-	AWSRRNEKLF
TRBV10-3	TRBJ2-3	-	-	AIGGGYGDTQY
TRBV7-2	TRBJ2-2	few	TRBD2	ATREGANTGELF
TRBV30	TRBJ2-5	few	TRBD1	AWSATGSGETQY
TRBV19	TRBJ2-4	-	TRBD1	ASSIGQGDVDIQY
TRBV6-1	TRBJ2-7	-	TRBD1	ASRGQGREQY
TRBV20-1	TRBJ2-3	many	TRBD2	SGGSGRGTDTQY
TRBV10-1	TRBJ1-1	many	TRBD1	ASAAGTGNTEAF
TRBV12-3/TRBV12-4	TRBJ1-3	-	-	ASSLPGGSGNTIY
TRBV2	TRBJ2-7	many	TRBD1	ASFRDRDYEQY